The clone carrying this TCR beta chain was counted many times. Genomic DNA, the template, was used for profiling of the TCR beta VDJ and CDR3. TCRdb processed the reads anew with MiXCR; each CDR3 protein has one entry. The table records 200,000 to 250,000 distinct CDR3 sequences, more than 45% of them present only once. The data were obtained in a study of CD8+CD57+ T cells in acquired aplastic anemia. Across the study: Yields of DNA that came from sorted CD4+ and CD8+ cells averaged about 3.3 ug.

Sequencing was done on patients that had shown CD8+CD57+ cell expansion by flow cytometry. Germline V CDR1 and CDR2: SGHVS, FNYEAQ. CDR3 length equals 14 residues. Trimming took 5 bases from V and 7 from J, leaving 12 bases between them. The clonotype comes from a human donor with aplastic anemia. The chain uses TRBV7-6 and TRBJ1-6; maybe TRBD1 (6 bases). Sequenced: sorted CD4+, CD8+, or CD8+CD57+ T cells (not recorded which) from PBMCs. CDR3 in amino acids: CASSTQGLNSPLHF. The DNA for the CDR3 is TGTGCCAGCAGCACGCAGGGGTTAAATTCACCCCTCCACTTT.